This TCR beta chain was captured in a study of blood T cell repertoires in COVID-19 (dated by TCRdb to 2019 to 2021). With respect to the entire study: Samples from collaborators originated in the United States, Italy and Spain and spanned both the acute and convalescent phases of COVID-19. The sample metadata nearly always contained a de-identified subject ID, COVID-19 status, age in years and sex. The prospective study material was composed of cDNA or gDNA derived from T cells, B-cell-depleted T cells, or PBMCs. Samples came from the ongoing ImmuneRACE study (first 160 participants) plus 1,254 subjects from 6 global collaborators. Deeply sampled blood TCRbeta repertoires from subjects exposed to, actively infected with, or recovered from COVID-19 were included in the dataset. Where HLA class I and class II types were available, the types were taken from metadata supplied by the sample provider, not from assay-based typing. The repertoires were made available in a free public database intended to serve as a resource for research on the immune response to SARS-CoV-2. Broad study findings and their caveats: The quantity of clinical and demographic metadata differed by source and by participant and was supplied without curation.

Spanning cysteine to phenylalanine, the CDR3 consists of 15 amino acids. Of all the DNA, just the CDR3 is kept, 45 bases in frame from base 1. The junction shows trimming of 1 base on V and 4 bases on J, plus 13 bases between the germline ends. CDR1 and CDR2 are read off the germline V gene as SGHRS and YFSETQ. Samples from volunteer blood donors who had recovered from COVID-19 were contributed by a second Seattle source. Collaborating institutions collected whole blood in K2EDTA tubes following their own protocols. For TCRbeta analysis, collaborators shipped samples in one of three forms: frozen whole blood, isolated PBMCs, or DNA extracted from either of those sample types. TCRbeta CDR3 regions were amplified from genomic DNA by means of the immunoSEQ Assay, a bias-controlled multiplex PCR. As for how the authors treated the data: Within the assay, amplification of reference gene primers was used to estimate how many nucleated cells each sample contained. To quantify the absolute abundance of each unique TCRbeta CDR3 rearrangement, sequence reads were collapsed and filtered. For each sample, productive Simpson clonality was calculated as the square root of Simpson's diversity index over productive rearrangements. As stored in TCRdb, this immuneACCESS dataset retains in-frame rearrangements with V and J assigned. A fraction of the clones does not appear; measured against another copy, unresolved V genes explain less than half of the discrepancy, and the remainder lacks a known reason. The V and J calls and clone size come from that table; D and trimming were worked out from the DNA. The sample data list under 250,000 clones, and roughly 84% of these were observed just once. Of the sample, approximately 3% is held by the ten largest clones.

In its sample, this clone was seen once. There is no known antigen for this receptor. No clone much larger than this one lies a single base away; base qualities are absent. The receptor was derived from a woman aged 30 to 39 who had recovered from COVID-19. Sequenced: peripheral blood. The chain employs TRBV5-1 and TRBJ2-3; the D gene identity is not certain. The CDR3 has the sequence CASSLSPSVPDTQYF. The nucleotides are TGCGCCAGCAGCTTGAGTCCTAGTGTCCCAGATACGCAGTATTTT.